Given below is one T cell receptor (beta chain) in context. In the authors' workflow: Estimation of nucleated cell counts was performed using reference gene primer amplification. TCRdb's table, derived via immunoSEQ multiplex PCR, lists solely in-frame clones and lacks some. The V and J calls and clone size were taken over from that table, and D and trimming were inferred from the DNA. The sample yields some 200,000 clones, just under 90% seen once. This entry belongs to a study of blood T cell repertoires in COVID-19. Overall study: Whether acute or convalescent, the COVID-19 samples came from the United States, Italy and Spain. Nucleic acid was either cDNA or gDNA, and it came from T cells, B-cell-depleted T cells, or PBMCs.

This clonotype was sampled from a man younger than 30 with active or convalescent COVID-19. The sample comprised peripheral blood.

In DNA form, the CDR3 reads TGTGCCAGCAGCCCGGGGGGGAACACTGAAGCTTTCTTT. Translation: CASSPGGNTEAFF. The chain recombines TRBV7-8 with TRBJ1-1, with D perhaps TRBD1 (5 bases). CDR1 is SGHVS and CDR2 is FQNEAQ in the germline V gene. Trimming pared 5 bases from V and 1 base from J, leaving 8 bases between. This CDR3 is built from 13 residues.